This T cell receptor (beta chain) was sequenced for a study of cytotoxic CD8 clonotypes in ibrutinib-treated CLL. TCRdb's table, derived via immunoSEQ multiplex PCR, lists solely in-frame clones and lacks some. The data show fewer than 400,000 clones, 67% seen once. Germline CDR1 MNHEY, CDR2 SMNVEV (reference sequence). CDR3 length equals 16 residues. V was pared by 6 bases and J by 6 bases, with 13 bases of the junction left unmatched. This chain joins TRBV27 and TRBJ2-1; TRBD2 agrees at 8 bases. This clonotype was sampled from a human donor with chronic lymphocytic leukemia. The sample was PBMCs, taken after 36 months of ibrutinib treatment. The CDR3 nucleotides are TGTGCCAGCAGCCCCATAGCGGGGCCTAATCGCAATGAGCAGTTCTTC. Translated: CASSPIAGPNRNEQFF.